This T cell receptor (beta chain) is drawn from a study of T cell repertoires in cytomegalovirus infection. Whole-study context: Newly reported HLA-C-restricted and thoroughly characterized HLA-B-restricted CMV epitopes were employed. Signatures in public TCR beta sequences pointed to both CMV infection and matching HLA type.

Findings of the study overall: People with CMV and the relevant HLA were identified by cumulative public TCR beta family frequency. Across the ex vivo response, the dominant clonotypes were HLA-C-restricted CMV-specific TCR beta clonotypes.

The CDR3 extends over 16 amino acids. CDR1 and CDR2 (germline): KGHSH, LQKENI. Trimming left V 0 bases short and J 2 bases short, with 11 bases between. As regards this clonotype: Its antigen remains unidentified.

One entry per CDR3 protein results from TCRdb running MiXCR on the reads. The sample carries a few hundred thousand distinct CDR3 sequences, just under 30% recorded once. This TCR was recovered from a human donor in good health (CMV status not recorded). Some clones in this sample may be carry-over from other donors' samples. The chain recombines TRBV18 with TRBJ1-3, with D perhaps TRBD1 (5 bases). This specimen consisted of cultured PBMCs, obtained from culture after CMV antigen stimulation. Written as DNA, the CDR3 is TGTGCCAGCTCACCACCGTCGGGGGTCGCTGGAAACACCATATATTTT. As protein: CASSPPSGVAGNTIYF.